The sequence of this T cell receptor beta chain was determined in a study of a mutant IDH1 vaccine in newly diagnosed glioma. As for the study in general: There were roughly 60% males and 37.5% females among treated patients, whose mean age was about 44 years. Findings of the study overall: Whatever changes occurred in top peripheral T cell clonotypes seemed unrelated to pseudoprogression.

Only in-frame clones appear in the TCRdb table, and some are missing; sequencing was by immunoSEQ multiplex PCR. The top ten clones hold approximately 12% of a sample with roughly 70,000 clones, 84% of them seen once. There are a few counts of this clone. The antigen is not known. Trimming removed 9 bases from V and 5 bases from J; junction bases left unmatched: 4. This CDR3 contains 12 residues. Looked up from germline, CDR1 is MNHEY and CDR2 is SVGAGI. Specified time point: week 23, last vaccination. Every vaccine dose comprised 300 ug of mutant IDH1 20-mer peptide plus topical imiquimod. This sample comprised PBMCs, obtained from a glioma patient whose treatment included an IDH1 peptide vaccine. The source is a man aged 18 to 29 with glioma. The V and J genes are TRBV6-5 and TRBJ1-1; 9 bases match TRBD1. This CDR3 reads CASYRGLTEAFF. DNA for the CDR3: TGTGCCAGTTACAGGGGGCTAACTGAAGCTTTCTTT.